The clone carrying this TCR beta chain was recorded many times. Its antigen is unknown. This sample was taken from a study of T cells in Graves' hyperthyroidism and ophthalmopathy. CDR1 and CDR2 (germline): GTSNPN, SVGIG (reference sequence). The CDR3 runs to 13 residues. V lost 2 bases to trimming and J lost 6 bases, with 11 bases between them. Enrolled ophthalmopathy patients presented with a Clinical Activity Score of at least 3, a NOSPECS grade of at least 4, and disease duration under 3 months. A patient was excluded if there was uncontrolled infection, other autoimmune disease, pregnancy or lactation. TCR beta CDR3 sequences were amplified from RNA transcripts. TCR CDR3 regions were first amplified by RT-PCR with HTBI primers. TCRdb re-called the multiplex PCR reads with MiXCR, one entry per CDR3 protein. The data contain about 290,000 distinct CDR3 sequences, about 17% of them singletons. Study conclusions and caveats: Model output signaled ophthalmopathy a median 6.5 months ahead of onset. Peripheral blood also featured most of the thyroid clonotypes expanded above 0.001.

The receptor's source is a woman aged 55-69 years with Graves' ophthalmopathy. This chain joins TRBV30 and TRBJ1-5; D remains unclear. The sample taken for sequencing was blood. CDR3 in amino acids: CAWSTGSGQPQHF. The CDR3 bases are TGTGCCTGGAGTACTGGCAGCGGTCAGCCCCAGCATTTT.